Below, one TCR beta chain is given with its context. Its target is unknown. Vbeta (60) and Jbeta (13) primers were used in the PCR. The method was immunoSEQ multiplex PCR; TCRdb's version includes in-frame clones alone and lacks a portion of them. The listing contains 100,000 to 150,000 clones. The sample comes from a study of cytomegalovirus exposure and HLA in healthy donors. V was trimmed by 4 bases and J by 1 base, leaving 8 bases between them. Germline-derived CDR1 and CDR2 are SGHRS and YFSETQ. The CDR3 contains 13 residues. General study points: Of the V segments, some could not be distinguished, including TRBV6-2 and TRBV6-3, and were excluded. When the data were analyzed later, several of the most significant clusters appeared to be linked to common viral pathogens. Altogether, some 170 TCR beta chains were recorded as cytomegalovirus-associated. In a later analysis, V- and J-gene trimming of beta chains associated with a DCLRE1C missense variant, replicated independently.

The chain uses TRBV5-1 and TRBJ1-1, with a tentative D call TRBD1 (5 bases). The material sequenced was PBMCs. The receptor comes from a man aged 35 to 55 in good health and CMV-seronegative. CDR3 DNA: TGCGCCAGCAGCGAAGACAGGAACACTGAAGCTTTCTTT. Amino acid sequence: CASSEDRNTEAFF.